These 21 T cell receptor beta chains share one sample of origin, sequenced in a study of CD4 and CD8 cells across lung adenocarcinoma regions. TCRdb itself ran the PCR reads through MiXCR, one entry per CDR3 protein. The sample has 4,000 to 5,500 distinct CDR3 sequences; just under 60% are singletons. The sequenced material came from CD4+ T cells from the center of a lung tumor. Receptor source: a male donor with lung adenocarcinoma. The CD4 and CD8 labels of this study may be unreliable.

Comment on this clonotype: One end of the junction fails to match germline, which may point to a read error. The V call is TRBV6-1, the J call TRBJ2-3; D might be TRBD1 or TRBD2, each matching 5 bases. This CDR3 is 17 amino acids long. Germline values: CDR1 MNHNS, CDR2 SASEGT. The CDR3 loop reads CASSEGTGGSNPDTQYF. The CDR3 coding sequence is TGTGCCAGCAGTGAGGGTACTGGGGGTTCGAACCCAGATACGCAGTATTTC.

In its sample, this clonotype is large. This rearrangement joins TRBV6-1 to TRBJ2-1; 13 bases agree with TRBD2. CDR1 is MNHNS and CDR2 is SASEGT in the germline V gene. CDR3 length: 14 amino acids. The ends lost 8 bases at V and 7 bases at J; junction bases unmatched: 5. The chain's CDR3 is CASQLAGGRNEQFF. In nucleotides, the CDR3 is TGTGCCAGCCAACTAGCGGGAGGGCGAAATGAGCAGTTCTTC.

By proportion, this clonotype is large. J is TRBJ2-1 and V is TRBV6-1; 7 bases are shared with TRBD2. The CDR3 totals 14 residues. CDR1 is MNHNS and CDR2 is SASEGT in the germline V gene. V shed 1 base, J shed 6 bases, and the junction held 3 bases outside the gene matches. The CDR3 sequence: CASSEGTSFNEQFF. As DNA, the CDR3 is TGTGCCAGCAGTGAAGGGACTAGTTTCAATGAGCAGTTCTTC.

This clonotype came up a few times. The CDR3 here is CARGLGHKDTQYF. CDR3 DNA sequence: TGTGCCAGGGGTTTGGGCCACAAAGATACGCAGTACTTC. This rearrangement joins TRBV27 to TRBJ2-3; no clear D. With the DNA end fitting TRBJ2-7 better, the J assignment may be wrong. The length of the CDR3 is 13 residues. Germline lookup yields CDR1 MNHEY and CDR2 SMNVEV (reference sequence).

The DNA for the CDR3 is TGTGCCAGCAGCAAACCAGCGGGAGGGCCCAACGAGCAGTACTTC. As protein: CASSKPAGGPNEQYF. The chain has TRBV6-1 and TRBJ2-5; 10 positions match TRBD2. The J call may be mistaken, given a closer DNA end match to TRBJ2-7. Germline CDR1 MNHNS, CDR2 SASEGT. The CDR3 runs to 15 residues.

The table lists this clonotype with a few counts. The V call is TRBV27, the J call TRBJ2-5; D could derive from TRBD1 or TRBD2 (6 bases each). V lost 5 bases to trimming and J lost 2 bases, with 15 bases between them. CDR1 and CDR2 (germline): MNHEY, SMNVEV (reference sequence). This CDR3 spans 15 amino acids. The CDR3 spells CASSKGGLGQETQYF. The CDR3 DNA reads as TGTGCCAGCAGTAAGGGGGGCTTGGGTCAAGAGACCCAGTACTTC.

This chain links TRBV7-2 with TRBJ1-2, with no clear D. Trimming removed 0 bases from V and 5 bases from J, with 13 bases in between. There are 15 residues in the CDR3. Germline V gives CDR1 SGHTA, CDR2 FQGNSA. Here the CDR3 DNA reads TGTGCCAGCAGCTTAGCTGTATGGGAAGAGTATGGCTACACCTTC. Translating it yields CASSLAVWEEYGYTF.

Here the CDR3 reads CASRPGQANTGELFF. DNA of the CDR3: TGTGCCAGCAGGCCCGGACAGGCAAACACCGGGGAGCTGTTTTTT. V usage is TRBV12-3 or TRBV12-4 and J usage is TRBJ2-2; TRBD1 matches 7 bases. CDR3 size: 15 residues. The ends lost 6 bases at V and 2 bases at J; junction bases unmatched: 6.

The chain uses TRBV27 and TRBJ1-2; D is undetermined. The CDR3 runs 13 residues. V was pared by 0 bases and J by 8 bases, with 10 bases between. Germline loops: CDR1 MNHEY, CDR2 SMNVEV (reference sequence). The CDR3 here is CASSLSPDGGYTF. The DNA for the CDR3 is TGTGCCAGCAGTTTATCTCCGGACGGCGGCTACACCTTC.

In the case of this clonotype: The junction and the germline gene differ at one end; a read error may be behind it. This sequence joins TRBV10-1 and TRBJ2-3; the D gene is possibly TRBD2 (6 bases). This CDR3 is 15 amino acids long. Looked up from germline, CDR1 is WNHNN and CDR2 is SYGVQD (reference sequence). Written as DNA, the CDR3 is TGCGCCAGCAGACCGGGACTGTCAGCCACAGACACGCAGTATTTC. It specifies CASRPGLSATDTQYF.

This clonotype was seen a handful of times. The CDR3 DNA sequence: TGTGCCATCAATCGGGACAGGGCGGCCGGGGAGCTGTTTTTT. This sequence encodes CAINRDRAAGELFF. This chain links TRBV10-3 with TRBJ2-2, with 9 bases aligning to TRBD1. The V gene end was trimmed by 7 bases and the J gene end by 6 bases; junction bases not matched to a gene: 6. The CDR3 loop spans 14 amino acids. Germline V lookup: CDR1 ENHRY, CDR2 SYGVKD.

V usage is TRBV6-1 and J usage is TRBJ2-5, with D unclear. The CDR3 runs 13 residues. The V end was cut by 6 bases, the J end by 0 bases, with 8 bases between. Germline V gene data show CDR1 as MNHNS and CDR2 as SASEGT. CDR3 protein: CASSRTYQETQYF. CDR3 in DNA: TGTGCCAGCAGCCGAACCTACCAAGAGACCCAGTACTTC.

The chain is built from TRBV6-4 and TRBJ1-1; D possibly corresponds to TRBD1 (5 bases). The CDR3 contains 13 residues. Trimming removed 3 bases at V and 5 bases at J, with 10 bases between. Germline V lookup: CDR1 MRHNA, CDR2 SNTAGT. The CDR3 here is CASSEQVGTEAFF. The CDR3 DNA is TGTGCCAGCAGTGAACAGGTGGGAACTGAAGCTTTCTTT.

This clonotype has just a few counts. The chain links TRBV4-1 to TRBJ2-3; D is unclear. Germline-derived CDR1 and CDR2 are MGHRA and YSYEKL. V lost 2 bases and J 5 bases, leaving 11 bases between the germline ends. This CDR3 spans 14 amino acids. CDR3 loop: CASSQPYEIDTQYF. The CDR3 DNA sequence: TGCGCCAGCAGCCAACCTTACGAAATAGATACGCAGTATTTT.

About this clonotype itself: At one of its ends the junction is not consistent with the germline gene, which may arise from a read error. The chain is built from TRBV6-5 and TRBJ2-4; D assignment may be TRBD1 or TRBD2 (5 bases each). The germline gives CDR1 MNHEY, CDR2 SVGAGI. The CDR3 loop spans 16 amino acids. This CDR3 reads CASSDSGTCGKDTQYF. The CDR3 coding sequence is TGTGCCAGCAGTGACTCGGGGACCTGTGGCAAAGATACTCAGTACTTT.

J is TRBJ2-1 and V is TRBV6-1; perhaps TRBD2 as D (5 bases). In germline, CDR1 is MNHNS, CDR2 SASEGT. Trimming removed 0 bases at V and 0 bases at J, with 9 bases between. This CDR3 is 16 amino acids long. The CDR3 DNA reads TGTGCCAGCAGTGAAGCTCGAGGGTTCTCCTACAATGAGCAGTTCTTC. Encoded protein: CASSEARGFSYNEQFF.

The rearrangement links TRBV15 to TRBJ2-3; TRBD1 matches 7 bases. Per germline, CDR1 LNHNV and CDR2 YYDKDF (reference sequence). Unmatched junction bases numbered 4, after V lost 0 bases and J lost 4 bases. The CDR3 is 15 amino acids. The CDR3 loop is CATSRDQGGPDTQYF. CDR3 DNA: TGTGCCACCAGCAGAGATCAAGGGGGCCCAGATACGCAGTATTTT.

This clonotype was detected only a few times. The V gene is TRBV6-1, the J gene TRBJ2-1; 7 positions match TRBD1. The CDR3 runs to 14 residues. Losses at the gene ends were 1 base for V and 6 bases for J; bases not matched to a gene: 3. Germline CDR1 reads MNHNS; CDR2 reads SASEGT. CDR3: CASSEGQGSNEQFF. The CDR3 nucleotides read TGTGCCAGCAGTGAAGGACAGGGCAGCAATGAGCAGTTCTTC.

In its sample, this clonotype was seen a few times. The chain carries TRBV6-1 and TRBJ2-5, with 7 bases matching TRBD2. The better agreement between TRBJ2-7 and the DNA end casts doubt on the J call. CDR3 size: 16 residues. Looked up from germline, CDR1 is MNHNS and CDR2 is SASEGT. As DNA, the CDR3 is TGTGCCAGCCGCGGGGGTAGCCAGGTGGTACCCTACGAGCAGTACTTC. Translated: CASRGGSQVVPYEQYF.

In its sample, this clonotype is medium-sized. This sequence joins TRBV5-1 and TRBJ2-3; no definite D call. Trimming cost V 1 base and J 4 bases, with 4 bases left between them. There are 12 residues in the CDR3. Germline values: CDR1 SGHRS, CDR2 YFSETQ. CDR3 protein: CASSLTADTQYF. The CDR3 bases are TGCGCCAGCAGCTTGACTGCAGATACGCAGTATTTT.

This clonotype appeared a few times. The chain carries TRBV6-1 and TRBJ2-1, with D perhaps TRBD1 or TRBD2 (5 bases each). The CDR3 spans 14 residues. Germline values: CDR1 MNHNS, CDR2 SASEGT. V lost 8 bases and J 6 bases, leaving 17 bases between the germline ends. CDR3 sequence (DNA): TGTGCCAGCCGCCCCGGGACCCCGAGCAATGAGCAGTTCTTC. It translates to CASRPGTPSNEQFF.